This T cell receptor beta chain is from a study of neoadjuvant anti-PD-1 for oral cavity cancer (dated by TCRdb to the early 2020s). Looking at the study overall: Patients mostly received three to four biweekly doses of nivolumab at 3 mg/kg before curative-intent surgical resection. A fourth nivolumab dose was given around day 43 to patients without progression, and definitive surgical resection was performed in those patients on days 50-56. Responders were defined as patients with complete response, partial response or stable disease by RECIST 1.1; non-responders were defined as patients with progression. There were 11 to 13 patients in the parent correlative cohort, and the response rate was more than 25%.

What the research found in general, with its limitations: Higher pretreatment blood Treg/Th17 ratios correlated with higher pretreatment blood TCRbeta clonality and lower post-treatment tumor TCRbeta clonality. After neoadjuvant nivolumab, significantly higher T cell clonality (Gini index) was found within PBMCs in non-responders than in responders. Only three patients per response group were included in the TCR analyses, and the authors called for validation in larger cohorts.

PBMC libraries used mostly roughly 500 ng of input genomic DNA for deep sequencing, with six replicates per sample. Following the manufacturer's instructions, the team built TCRbeta libraries using the immunoSEQ hsTCRbeta kit. The completed libraries were mixed into a single pool at 3 nM, then sequenced with an Illumina NovaSeq 6000 S4 flow cell. In the original analysis: The immunoSEQ Analyzer handled quality control and preprocessing of the raw data. The analysis was restricted to productive rearrangements, with each unique CDR3 amino acid sequence defining a clonotype. Repertoire clonality was estimated as the Gini-Simpson index, computed with the R package tcR. Gini indices were compared with Student's t test, and associations with tumor size change were assessed by Pearson correlation. In TCRdb, the immuneACCESS table is reduced to in-frame sequences with V and J assigned. These tables do not hold every clone; where another copy was compared, an unresolved V gene accounts for under half, and the others remain unexplained. D and trimming come from the DNA, and the V and J calls and clone size come from that table. The sample table shows 14,000 to 15,000 clones, and less than 85% are seen once. About 3% of the sample lies in the top ten.

Comment on this clone: Its antigen is not yet known. No clone much larger than this one lies a single base away; base qualities are absent.

V loses 1 base, J loses 4 bases, and the germline ends lie 3 bases apart. The CDR3, from cysteine to phenylalanine, totals 12 residues. Only the CDR3 region is kept as DNA, spanning 36 bases read in frame from base 1. The germline V gene yields SGHTA for CDR1 and FQGTGA for CDR2. The time point label for this specimen denotes: before neoadjuvant nivolumab. Patients were newly diagnosed with stage II-IVA oral cavity squamous cell carcinoma and had received no prior systemic or radiation treatment. Everyone in the cohort had locally advanced, HPV-negative oral cavity squamous cell carcinoma. Peripheral blood mononuclear cells were analyzed directly and were not maintained or expanded in culture. Samples were obtained from a longitudinal correlative study of a single-arm phase II trial of neoadjuvant nivolumab in oral cavity squamous cell carcinoma. Genomic DNA-based TCRbeta sequencing was performed on subject-matched pre- and post-treatment PBMCs and tumors from three responders and three non-responders. Peripheral blood mononuclear cells were collected before nivolumab treatment and were collected again after treatment, at the time of surgery. The Maxwell RSC DNA from Cells kit was used to isolate genomic DNA from PBMCs.

The sample in question was PBMCs, obtained before nivolumab (anti-PD-1) treatment. The clonotype was recovered from a person between 35 and 79 years old with oral cavity squamous cell carcinoma. The chain is assembled from TRBV7-3 and TRBJ2-3, with the D gene uncertain. The DNA sequence is as follows: TGTGCCAGCAGCTTAAATGCAGATACGCAGTATTTT. Protein translation: CASSLNADTQYF.